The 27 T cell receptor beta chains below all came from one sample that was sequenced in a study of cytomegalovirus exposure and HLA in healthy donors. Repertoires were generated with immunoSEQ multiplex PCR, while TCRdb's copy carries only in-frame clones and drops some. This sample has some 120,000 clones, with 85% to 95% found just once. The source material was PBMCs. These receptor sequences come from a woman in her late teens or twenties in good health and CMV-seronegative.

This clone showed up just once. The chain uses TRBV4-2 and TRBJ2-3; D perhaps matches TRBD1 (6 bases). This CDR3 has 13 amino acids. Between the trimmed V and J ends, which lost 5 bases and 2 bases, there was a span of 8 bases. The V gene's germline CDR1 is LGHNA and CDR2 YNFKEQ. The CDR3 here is CASSDRYTDTQYF. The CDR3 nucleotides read TGTGCCAGCAGCGACAGGTACACAGATACGCAGTATTTT.

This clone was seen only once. The CDR3 coding sequence is TGTGCCAGCAGCGTAGGTGGGCAGGAAAACTACGAGCAGTACTTC. Protein: CASSVGGQENYEQYF. The chain employs TRBV9 and TRBJ2-7; no reliable D call. CDR3 length: 15 amino acids. Germline values: CDR1 SGDLS, CDR2 YYNGEE. V shed 0 bases and J shed 3 bases, with 13 bases lying between them.

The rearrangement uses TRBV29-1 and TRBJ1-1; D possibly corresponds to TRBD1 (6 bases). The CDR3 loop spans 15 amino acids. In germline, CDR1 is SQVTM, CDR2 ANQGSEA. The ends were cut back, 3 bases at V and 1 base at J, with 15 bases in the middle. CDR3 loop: CSVDSRTVSNTEAFF. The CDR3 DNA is TGCAGCGTTGACAGCCGGACAGTATCGAACACTGAAGCTTTCTTT.

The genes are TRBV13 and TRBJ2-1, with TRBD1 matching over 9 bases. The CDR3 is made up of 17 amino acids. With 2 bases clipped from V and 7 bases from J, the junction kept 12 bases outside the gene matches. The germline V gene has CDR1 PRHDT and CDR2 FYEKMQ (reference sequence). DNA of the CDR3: TGTGCCAGCAGCTTACCTCCAGGGACAGGGAAAAGGAATGAGCAGTTCTTC. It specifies CASSLPPGTGKRNEQFF. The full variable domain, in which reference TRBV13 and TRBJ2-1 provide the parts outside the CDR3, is AAGVIQSPRHLIKEKRETATLKCYPIPRHDTVYWYQQGPGQDPQFLISFYEKMQSDKGSIPDRFSAQQFSDYHSELNMSSLELGDSALYFCASSLPPGTGKRNEQFFGPGTRLTVL.

The CDR3: CAISGAGTQGNTIYF. In DNA, the CDR3 is TGTGCCATCAGTGGTGCCGGGACACAAGGAAACACCATATATTTT. The chain carries TRBV10-3 and TRBJ1-3; D possibly corresponds to TRBD1 (6 bases). With 4 bases removed from V and 4 bases from J, the gap between germline ends came to 14 bases. Germline loops: CDR1 ENHRY, CDR2 SYGVKD. The CDR3 has 15 amino acids.

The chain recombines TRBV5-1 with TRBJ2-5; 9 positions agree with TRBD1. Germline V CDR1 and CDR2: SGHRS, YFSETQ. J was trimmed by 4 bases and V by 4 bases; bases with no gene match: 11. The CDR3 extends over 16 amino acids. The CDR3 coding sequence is TGCGCCAGCAGCGTGACAGGGGGGGGATTTGGAGAGACCCAGTACTTC. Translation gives CASSVTGGGFGETQYF.

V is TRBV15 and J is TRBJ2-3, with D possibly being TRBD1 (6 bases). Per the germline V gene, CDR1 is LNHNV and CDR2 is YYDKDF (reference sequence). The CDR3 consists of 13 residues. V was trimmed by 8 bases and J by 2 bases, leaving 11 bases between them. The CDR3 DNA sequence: TGTGCCACCCTCAGGGGTGCCACAGATACGCAGTATTTT. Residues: CATLRGATDTQYF.

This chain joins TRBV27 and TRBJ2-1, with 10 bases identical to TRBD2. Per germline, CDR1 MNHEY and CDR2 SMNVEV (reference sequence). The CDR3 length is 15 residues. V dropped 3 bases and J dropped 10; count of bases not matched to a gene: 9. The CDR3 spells CASSLGAGGPGEQFF. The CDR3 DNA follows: TGTGCCAGCAGTTTGGGAGCGGGAGGGCCGGGAGAGCAGTTCTTC.

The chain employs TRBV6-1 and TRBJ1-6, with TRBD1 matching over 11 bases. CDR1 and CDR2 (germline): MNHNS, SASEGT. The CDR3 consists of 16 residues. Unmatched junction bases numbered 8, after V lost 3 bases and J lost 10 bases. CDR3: CASSDRTGTGGSPLHF. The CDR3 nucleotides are TGTGCCAGCAGTGACCGTACCGGGACAGGGGGATCACCCCTCCACTTT.

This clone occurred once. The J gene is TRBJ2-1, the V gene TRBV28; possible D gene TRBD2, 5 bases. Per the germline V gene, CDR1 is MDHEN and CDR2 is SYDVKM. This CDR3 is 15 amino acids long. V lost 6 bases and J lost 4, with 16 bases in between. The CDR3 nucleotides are TGTGCCAGCAGGTCCATCCGGGGAAGATACAATGAGCAGTTCTTC. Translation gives CASRSIRGRYNEQFF.

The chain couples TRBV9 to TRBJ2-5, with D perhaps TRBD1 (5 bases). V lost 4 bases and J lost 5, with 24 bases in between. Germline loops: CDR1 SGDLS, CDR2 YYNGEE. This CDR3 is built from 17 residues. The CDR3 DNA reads TGTGCCAGCAGCCCAAGGGGCAGGGTGGCAATTTTGGAGACCCAGTACTTC. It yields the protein CASSPRGRVAILETQYF.

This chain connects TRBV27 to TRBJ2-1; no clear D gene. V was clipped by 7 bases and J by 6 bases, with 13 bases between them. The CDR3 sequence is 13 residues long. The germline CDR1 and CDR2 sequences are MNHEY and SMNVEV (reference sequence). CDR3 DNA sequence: TGTGCCAGCAAATTTACCGGGTTCAATGAGCAGTTCTTC. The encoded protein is CASKFTGFNEQFF.

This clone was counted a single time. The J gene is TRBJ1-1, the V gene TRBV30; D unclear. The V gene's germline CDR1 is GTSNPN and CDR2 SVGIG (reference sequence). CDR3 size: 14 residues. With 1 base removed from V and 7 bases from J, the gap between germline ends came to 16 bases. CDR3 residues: CAWSDRVLVDEAFF. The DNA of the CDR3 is TGTGCCTGGAGTGATAGAGTCCTGGTAGATGAAGCTTTCTTT.

This CDR3 is CASSDGLLDTQYF. CDR3 coding DNA: TGTGCCAGCAGCGATGGACTTCTCGATACGCAGTATTTT. The J gene is TRBJ2-3, the V gene TRBV6-1; weak D call: TRBD2 (5 bases). Germline CDR1 and CDR2: MNHNS and SASEGT. The V and J ends lost 6 bases and 6 bases respectively, with 13 bases between them. The CDR3 extends over 13 amino acids.

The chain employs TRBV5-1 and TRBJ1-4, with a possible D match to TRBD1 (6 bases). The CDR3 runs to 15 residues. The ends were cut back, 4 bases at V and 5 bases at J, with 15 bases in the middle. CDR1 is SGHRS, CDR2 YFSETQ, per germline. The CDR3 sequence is CASSLRGTVNEKLFF. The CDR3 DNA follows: TGCGCCAGCAGCCTGAGGGGGACGGTGAATGAAAAACTGTTTTTT.

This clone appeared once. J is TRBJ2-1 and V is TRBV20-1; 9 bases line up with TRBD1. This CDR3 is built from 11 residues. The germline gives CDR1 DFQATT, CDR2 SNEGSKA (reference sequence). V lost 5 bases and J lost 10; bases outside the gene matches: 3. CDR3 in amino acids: CSAGQGREQFF. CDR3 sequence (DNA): TGCAGTGCTGGACAGGGGAGGGAGCAGTTCTTC.

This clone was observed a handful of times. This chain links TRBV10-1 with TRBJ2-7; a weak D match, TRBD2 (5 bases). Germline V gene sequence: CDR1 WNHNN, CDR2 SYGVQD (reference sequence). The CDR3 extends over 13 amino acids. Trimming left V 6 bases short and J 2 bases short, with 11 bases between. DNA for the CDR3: TGCGCCAGCAGCCCTCCGGGAACCTACGAGCAGTACTTC. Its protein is CASSPPGTYEQYF.

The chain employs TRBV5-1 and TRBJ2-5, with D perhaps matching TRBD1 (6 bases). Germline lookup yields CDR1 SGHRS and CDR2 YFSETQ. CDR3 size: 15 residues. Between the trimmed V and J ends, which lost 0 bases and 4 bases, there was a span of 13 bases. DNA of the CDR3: TGCGCCAGCAGCTTGGAACAGGGAAGAGGAGAGACCCAGTACTTC. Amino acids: CASSLEQGRGETQYF.

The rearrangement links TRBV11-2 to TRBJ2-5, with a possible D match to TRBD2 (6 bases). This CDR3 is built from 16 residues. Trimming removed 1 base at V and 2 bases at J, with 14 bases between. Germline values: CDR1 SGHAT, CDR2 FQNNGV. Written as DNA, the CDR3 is TGTGCCAGCAGCTTAGGCGTTGGCGGGACTCAAGAGACCCAGTACTTC. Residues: CASSLGVGGTQETQYF.

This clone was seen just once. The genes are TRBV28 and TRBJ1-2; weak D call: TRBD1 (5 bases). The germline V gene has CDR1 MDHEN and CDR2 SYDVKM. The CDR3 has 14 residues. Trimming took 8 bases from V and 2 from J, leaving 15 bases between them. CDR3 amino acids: CASLKQDGNYGYTF. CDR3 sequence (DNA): TGTGCCAGCCTAAAACAGGACGGGAACTATGGCTACACCTTC.

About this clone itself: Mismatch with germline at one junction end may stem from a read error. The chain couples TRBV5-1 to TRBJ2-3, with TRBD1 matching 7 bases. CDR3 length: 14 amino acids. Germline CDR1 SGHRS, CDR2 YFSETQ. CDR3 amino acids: CASSPRQGTETQYF. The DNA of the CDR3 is TGCGCCAGCAGCCCACGACAGGGCACAGAGACGCAGTATTTT.

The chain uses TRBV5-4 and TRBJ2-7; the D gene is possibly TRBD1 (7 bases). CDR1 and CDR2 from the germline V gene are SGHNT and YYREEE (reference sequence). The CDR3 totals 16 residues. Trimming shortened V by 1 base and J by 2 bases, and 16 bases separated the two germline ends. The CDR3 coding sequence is TGTGCCAGCAGCTTGTTGGCGACAGGGAGGACCTACGAGCAGTACTTC. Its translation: CASSLLATGRTYEQYF.

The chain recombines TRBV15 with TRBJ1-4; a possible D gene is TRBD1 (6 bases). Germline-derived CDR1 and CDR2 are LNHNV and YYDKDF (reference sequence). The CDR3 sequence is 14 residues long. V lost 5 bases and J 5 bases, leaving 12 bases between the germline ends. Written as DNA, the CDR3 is TGTGCCACCAGCCCCAGGGGCGTCAATGAAAAACTGTTTTTT. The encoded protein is CATSPRGVNEKLFF.

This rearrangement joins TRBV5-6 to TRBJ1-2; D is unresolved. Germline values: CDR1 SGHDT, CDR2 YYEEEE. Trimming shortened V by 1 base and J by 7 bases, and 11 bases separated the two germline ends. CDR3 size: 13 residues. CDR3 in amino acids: CASSLKAPTGYTF. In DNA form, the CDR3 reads TGTGCCAGCAGCTTGAAAGCACCAACTGGCTACACCTTC.

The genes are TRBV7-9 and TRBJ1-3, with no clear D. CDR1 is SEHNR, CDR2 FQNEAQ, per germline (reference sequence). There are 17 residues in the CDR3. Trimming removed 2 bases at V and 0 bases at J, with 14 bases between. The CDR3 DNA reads TGTGCCAGCAGCTTAATTTCAGGTCCGAGCTCTGGAAACACCATATATTTT. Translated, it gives CASSLISGPSSGNTIYF.

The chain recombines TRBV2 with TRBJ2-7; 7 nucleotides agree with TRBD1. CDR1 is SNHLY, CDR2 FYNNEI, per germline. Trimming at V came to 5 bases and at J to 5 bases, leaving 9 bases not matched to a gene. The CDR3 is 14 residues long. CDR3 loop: CASSKERGQDEQYF. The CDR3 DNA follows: TGTGCCAGCAGTAAAGAGAGGGGGCAGGACGAGCAGTACTTC.

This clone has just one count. The CDR3 region has the DNA TGTGCCAGCAGCTTAGCTGCGGGGGTAGCGAGCCCCTACGAGCAGTACTTC. It translates to CASSLAAGVASPYEQYF. The chain is built from TRBV7-8 and TRBJ2-7, with 7 bases matching TRBD2. V dropped 0 bases and J dropped 2; count of bases not matched to a gene: 10. This CDR3 comprises 17 residues. Germline loops: CDR1 SGHVS, CDR2 FQNEAQ.